This T cell receptor beta chain came from a study of T cells after yellow fever vaccination. Turning to the study itself: It was SMART-Seq v4 Ultra Low Input that prepared the fractions with low cell numbers.

Each CDR3 protein gets one entry after TCRdb re-called the 5' RACE reads with MiXCR. The table records over 100,000 distinct CDR3 sequences, 8.4% of them present only once. Study-wide findings and caveats: Most primary-vaccination clones reappeared after the booster (about 95% CD4, 85% to 90% CD8).

This clonotype was detected a few times. Its antigen remains unknown. This clonotype was sampled from a man aged 30 to 39 who received the YFV17D yellow fever vaccine. The sequencing here drew on CD8+ T cells sorted from PBMCs, taken 45 days after the yellow fever booster vaccination.

DNA for the CDR3: TGTGCCAGCAGCCTGCCAGGTTTACCGGCAGATACGCAGTATTTT. This codes for CASSLPGLPADTQYF. The chain joins TRBV5-5 to TRBJ2-3; D remains unclear. The CDR3 is made up of 15 amino acids. Germline CDR1 is SGHKS and CDR2 is YYEKEE (reference sequence). With 4 bases removed from V and 4 bases from J, the gap between germline ends came to 16 bases.